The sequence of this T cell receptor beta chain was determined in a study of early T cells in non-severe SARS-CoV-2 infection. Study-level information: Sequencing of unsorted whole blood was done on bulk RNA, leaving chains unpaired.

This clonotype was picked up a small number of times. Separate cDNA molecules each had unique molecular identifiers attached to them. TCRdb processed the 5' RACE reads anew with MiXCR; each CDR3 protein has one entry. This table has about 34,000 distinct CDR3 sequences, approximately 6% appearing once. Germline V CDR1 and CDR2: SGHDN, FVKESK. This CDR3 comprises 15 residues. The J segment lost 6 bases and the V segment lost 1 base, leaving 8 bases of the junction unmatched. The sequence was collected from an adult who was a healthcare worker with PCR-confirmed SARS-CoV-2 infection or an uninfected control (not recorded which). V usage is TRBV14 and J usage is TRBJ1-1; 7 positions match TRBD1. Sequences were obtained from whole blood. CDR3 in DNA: TGTGCCAGCAGCCAAGGAGAGGACAGGAGACCTGAAGCTTTCTTT. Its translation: CASSQGEDRRPEAFF.